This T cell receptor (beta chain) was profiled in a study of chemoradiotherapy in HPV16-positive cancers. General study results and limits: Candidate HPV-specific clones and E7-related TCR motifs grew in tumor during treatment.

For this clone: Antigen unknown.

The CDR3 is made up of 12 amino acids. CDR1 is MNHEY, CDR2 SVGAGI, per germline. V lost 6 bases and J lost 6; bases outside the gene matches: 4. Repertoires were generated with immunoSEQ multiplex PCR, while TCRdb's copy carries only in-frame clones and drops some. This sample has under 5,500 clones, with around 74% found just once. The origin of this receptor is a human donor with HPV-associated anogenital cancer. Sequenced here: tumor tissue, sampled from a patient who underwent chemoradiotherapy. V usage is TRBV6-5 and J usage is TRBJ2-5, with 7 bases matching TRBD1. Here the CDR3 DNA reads TGTGCCAGCAGGAGACAGGGACAGACCCAGTACTTC. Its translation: CASRRQGQTQYF.